Here is one T cell receptor (beta chain) with its context. The CDR3 is 13 residues long. The germline V gene has CDR1 MNHNS and CDR2 SASEGT. V shed 8 bases, J shed 6 bases, and the junction held 2 bases outside the gene matches. These data are taken from a study of T cell changes during pregnancy in multiple sclerosis. Sequencing used immunoSEQ multiplex PCR; TCRdb keeps in-frame clones, though not all of them. The data show about 24,000 clones, about 88% seen once. This clonotype was obtained from a female donor in good health, enrolled as a control in a pregnancy study. V and J are TRBV6-1 and TRBJ1-6; TRBD1 aligns across 9 bases. Sequenced material: CD8+ T cells from peripheral blood mononuclear cells, taken in the third trimester of pregnancy. The CDR3 DNA sequence: TGTGCCAGCTGGACAGGGGTTAATTCACCCCTCCACTTT. This sequence encodes CASWTGVNSPLHF.